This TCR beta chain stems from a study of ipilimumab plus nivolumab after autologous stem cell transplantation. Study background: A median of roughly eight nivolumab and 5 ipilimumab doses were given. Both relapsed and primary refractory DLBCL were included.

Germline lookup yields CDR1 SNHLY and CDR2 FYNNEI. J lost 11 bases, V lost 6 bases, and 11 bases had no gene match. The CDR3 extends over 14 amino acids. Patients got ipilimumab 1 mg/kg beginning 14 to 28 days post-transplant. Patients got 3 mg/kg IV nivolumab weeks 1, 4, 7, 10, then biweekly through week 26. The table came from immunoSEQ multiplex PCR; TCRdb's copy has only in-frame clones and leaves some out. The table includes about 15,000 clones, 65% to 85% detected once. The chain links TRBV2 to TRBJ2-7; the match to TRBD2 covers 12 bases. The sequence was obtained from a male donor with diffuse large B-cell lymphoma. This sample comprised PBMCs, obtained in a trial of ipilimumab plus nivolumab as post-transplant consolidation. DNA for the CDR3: TGTGCCAGCAGCCCTGGACTAGCGGGGTTCATAAAGTACTTC. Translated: CASSPGLAGFIKYF.